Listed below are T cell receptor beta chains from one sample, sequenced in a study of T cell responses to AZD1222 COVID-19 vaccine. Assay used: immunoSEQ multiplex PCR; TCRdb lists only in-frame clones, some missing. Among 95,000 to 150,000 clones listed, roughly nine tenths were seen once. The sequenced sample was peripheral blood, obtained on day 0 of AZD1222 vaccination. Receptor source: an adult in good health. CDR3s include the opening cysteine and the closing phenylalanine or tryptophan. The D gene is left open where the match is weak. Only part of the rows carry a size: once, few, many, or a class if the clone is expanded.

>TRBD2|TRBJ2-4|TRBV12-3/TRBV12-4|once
CASSLLLGGIQYF
TGTGCCAGCAGTTTACTCCTCGGGGGGATTCAGTACTTC
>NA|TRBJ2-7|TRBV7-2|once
CASSLTGTNYEQYF
TGTGCCAGCAGCTTGACCGGGACAAACTACGAGCAGTACTTC
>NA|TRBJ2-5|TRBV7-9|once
CASSSIGYQETQYF
TGTGCCAGCAGCTCAATCGGCTACCAAGAGACCCAGTACTTC
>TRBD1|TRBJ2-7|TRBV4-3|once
CASSQLGQGTYEQYF
TGCGCCAGCAGCCAACTCGGACAGGGCACCTACGAGCAGTACTTC
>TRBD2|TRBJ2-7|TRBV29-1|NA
CSVEGGRADYEQYF
TGCAGCGTTGAGGGCGGGAGGGCCGACTACGAGCAGTACTTC
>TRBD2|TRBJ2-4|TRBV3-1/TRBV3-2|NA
CASSPSWTSGKNIQYF
TGTGCCAGCAGCCCGTCGTGGACTAGCGGGAAAAACATTCAGTACTTC
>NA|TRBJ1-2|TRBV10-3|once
CAISVQGAGGGYTF
TGTGCCATCAGCGTACAGGGTGCTGGTGGAGGCTACACCTTC
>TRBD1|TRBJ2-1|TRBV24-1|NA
CATSDVDRAKNEQFF
TGTGCCACCAGTGATGTGGACAGGGCTAAGAATGAGCAGTTCTTC
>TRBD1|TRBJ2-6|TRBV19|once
CASRKDRGYGANVLTF
TGTGCCAGTAGAAAAGACAGGGGTTACGGGGCCAACGTCCTGACTTTC
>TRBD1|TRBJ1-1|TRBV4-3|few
CASSQWTGNTEAFF
TGCGCCAGCAGCCAATGGACAGGAAACACTGAAGCTTTCTTT
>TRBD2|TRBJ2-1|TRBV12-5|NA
CASGSAWREGNEQFF
TGTGCTAGTGGTTCCGCCTGGCGGGAGGGCAATGAGCAGTTCTTC
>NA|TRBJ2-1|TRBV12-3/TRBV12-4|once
CASSLVEQFF
TGTGCCAGCAGTTTAGTTGAGCAGTTCTTC
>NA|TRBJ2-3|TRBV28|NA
CASSLPMEGTDTQYF
TGTGCCAGCAGTTTGCCCATGGAGGGCACAGATACGCAGTATTTT
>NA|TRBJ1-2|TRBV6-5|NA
CASSYAGPNYGYTF
TGTGCCAGCAGTTACGCGGGCCCTAACTATGGCTACACCTTC
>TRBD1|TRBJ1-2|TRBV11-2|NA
CASSPDRGDGYTF
TGTGCCAGCAGCCCTGACAGGGGGGATGGCTACACCTTC
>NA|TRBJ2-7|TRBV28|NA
CASSAPGTPGEQYF
TGTGCCAGCAGTGCTCCCGGGACCCCAGGGGAGCAGTACTTC
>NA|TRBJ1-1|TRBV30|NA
CAWRKNTEAFF
TGTGCCTGGAGAAAGAACACTGAAGCTTTCTTT
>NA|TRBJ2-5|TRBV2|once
CAKSNAETQYF
TGTGCCAAAAGCAATGCGGAGACCCAGTACTTC
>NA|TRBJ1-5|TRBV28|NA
CASSQGRSNQPQHF
TGTGCCAGCAGCCAAGGACGTAGCAATCAGCCCCAGCATTTT
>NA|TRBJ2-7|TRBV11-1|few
CASSFSGKVWEQYF
TGTGCCAGCAGCTTTAGCGGAAAAGTCTGGGAGCAGTACTTC
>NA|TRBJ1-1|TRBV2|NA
CASSSGLPGSTEAFF
TGTGCCAGCAGTTCCGGACTCCCGGGGAGCACTGAAGCTTTCTTT
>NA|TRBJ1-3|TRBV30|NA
CALPADTATNTIYF
TGTGCCCTACCCGCCGACACCGCGACAAACACCATATATTTT
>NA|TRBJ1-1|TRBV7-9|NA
CASSLLMNTEAFF
TGTGCCAGCAGCCTGCTTATGAACACTGAAGCTTTCTTT
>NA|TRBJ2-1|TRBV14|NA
CASSHWDNEQFF
TGTGCCAGCAGCCACTGGGACAATGAGCAGTTCTTC
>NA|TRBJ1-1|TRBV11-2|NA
CASSLAGNEAFF
TGTGCCAGCAGCTTAGCGGGGAATGAAGCTTTCTTT
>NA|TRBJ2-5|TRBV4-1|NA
CASRPLPGVQETQYF
TGCGCCAGCAGACCTCTACCCGGAGTCCAAGAGACCCAGTACTTC
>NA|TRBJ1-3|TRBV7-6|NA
CASSPRRSGLEWNTIYF
TGTGCCAGCAGCCCTAGGCGGTCGGGATTGGAGTGGAACACCATATATTTT
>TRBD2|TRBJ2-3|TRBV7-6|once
CASSLVDGRAPTDTQYF
TGTGCCAGCAGCTTAGTAGACGGGAGGGCCCCTACAGATACGCAGTATTTT
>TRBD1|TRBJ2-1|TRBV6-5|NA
CASDGTGQYEQFF
TGTGCCAGCGACGGGACAGGGCAGTATGAGCAGTTCTTC
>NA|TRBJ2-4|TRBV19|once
CASSIVVEKNIQYF
TGTGCCAGTAGTATAGTGGTGGAGAAAAACATTCAGTACTTC
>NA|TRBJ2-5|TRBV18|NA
CASSPSLLYQETQYF
TGTGCCAGCTCACCCAGTCTCTTGTACCAAGAGACCCAGTACTTC
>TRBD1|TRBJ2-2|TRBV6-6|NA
CATRQGSTGELFF
TGTGCCACTAGACAGGGGTCGACCGGGGAGCTGTTTTTT
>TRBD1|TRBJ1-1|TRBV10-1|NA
CASSYSRTGPNTEAFF
TGCGCCAGCAGTTATTCGAGGACAGGGCCGAACACTGAAGCTTTCTTT
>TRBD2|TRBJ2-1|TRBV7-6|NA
CASSLRIMAGGERNEQFF
TGTGCCAGCAGCTTAAGAATCATGGCGGGAGGGGAACGTAATGAGCAGTTCTTC
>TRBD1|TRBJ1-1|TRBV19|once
CASSYTGVNAEAFF
TGTGCCAGTAGTTATACAGGGGTGAACGCTGAAGCTTTCTTT
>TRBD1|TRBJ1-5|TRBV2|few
CARQGGRNQPQHF
TGTGCCAGACAAGGGGGCCGCAATCAGCCCCAGCATTTT
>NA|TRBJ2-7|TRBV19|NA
CASSRTRSDPYEQYF
TGTGCCAGTAGTAGAACGCGTAGCGATCCCTACGAGCAGTACTTC
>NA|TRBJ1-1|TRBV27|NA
CASSLYEDVNTEAFF
TGTGCCAGCAGTTTATACGAGGACGTGAACACTGAAGCTTTCTTT
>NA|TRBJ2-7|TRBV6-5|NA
CASKPTSTSSYEQYF
TGTGCCAGCAAACCAACTAGCACAAGCTCCTACGAGCAGTACTTC
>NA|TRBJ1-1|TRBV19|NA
CASSIARGMAEAFF
TGTGCCAGTAGTATAGCCAGGGGAATGGCTGAAGCTTTCTTT